This entry lists 9 T cell receptor beta chains sequenced from one sample in a study (dated by TCRdb to between 2014 and 2016). The library was built by means of 5' RACE. For sequencing, an Illumina MiSeq was employed. TCRdb handled the public reads itself, with Q25 trimming in fastp and clone calling in MiXCR, and kept productive beta chains. Here each entry gathers all rows of one CDR3 protein and keeps the most common genes and DNA. The sample table records about 32,000 distinct CDR3 sequences; approximately 24% of these occur just once. 4.3% of the sample is taken by the ten largest. The specimen sequenced was memory CD4+ T cells sorted from blood. The sample's cell subset or site label, in plain terms: memory CD4+ T cells, CD4+CD45RO+CD25-. The receptors derive from a female donor with breast cancer.

This clonotype was seen only a few times. V usage is TRBV27 and J usage is TRBJ2-7; 12 bases line up with TRBD1. Germline V gene sequence: CDR1 MNHEY, CDR2 SMNVEV (reference sequence). The CDR3 loop spans 15 amino acids. The V and J ends lost 4 bases and 4 bases, in that order; junction bases with no gene match: 5. CDR3 DNA: TGTGCCAGCAGTTGGTCGGGACAGGGGGCTTACGAGCAGTACTTC. Translation: CASSWSGQGAYEQYF.

J is TRBJ1-1 and V is TRBV6-1, with D unresolved. Trimming pared 3 bases from V and 5 bases from J, leaving 16 bases between. Germline loops: CDR1 MNHNS, CDR2 SASEGT. The CDR3 sequence is 15 residues long. The CDR3 coding sequence is TGTGCCAGCAGTGACACCCCTGGGGAGGATACTGAAGCTTTCTTT. Translated, it gives CASSDTPGEDTEAFF.

This clonotype was seen at least ten times. The chain combines TRBV7-9 with TRBJ2-2; D call uncertain. CDR3 size: 11 residues. Between the trimmed V and J ends, which lost 2 bases and 6 bases, there was a span of 1 base. Germline V gene sequence: CDR1 SEHNR, CDR2 FQNEAQ (reference sequence). The CDR3 loop is CASSLSGELFF. DNA for the CDR3: TGTGCCAGCAGCTTATCCGGGGAGCTGTTTTTT.

The chain carries TRBV19 and TRBJ2-1; 12 nucleotides match TRBD1. Unmatched junction bases numbered 4, after V lost 3 bases and J lost 7 bases. The CDR3 consists of 15 residues. Germline-derived CDR1 and CDR2 are LNHDA and SQIVND (reference sequence). CDR3 region: CASSIVGQGANEQFF. The CDR3 DNA sequence: TGTGCCAGTAGTATCGTGGGACAGGGGGCAAATGAGCAGTTCTTC.

This chain joins TRBV5-1 and TRBJ2-5; D might be TRBD2 (7 bases). The CDR3 is 15 residues long. Germline V lookup: CDR1 SGHRS, CDR2 YFSETQ. V lost 0 bases and J lost 4, with 13 bases in between. This chain's CDR3 is CASSLGGGRGETQYF. The CDR3 DNA is TGCGCCAGCAGCTTGGGCGGGGGCCGAGGAGAGACCCAGTACTTC.

This chain uses TRBV2 with TRBJ2-2; D possibly uses TRBD1 or TRBD2 (5 bases each). The CDR3 sequence is 16 residues long. Germline lookup yields CDR1 SNHLY and CDR2 FYNNEI. Trimming stripped 3 bases from V and 3 bases from J, with 14 bases between. CDR3 nucleotides: TGTGCCAGCAGTGAGAGGGCAGGGACCTACACCGGGGAGCTGTTTTTT. Encoded protein: CASSERAGTYTGELFF. Full variable domain (missing parts from reference TRBV2 and TRBJ2-2): EPEVTQTPSHQVTQMGQEVILRCVPISNHLYFYWYRQILGQKVEFLVSFYNNEISEKSEIFDDQFSVERPDGSNFTLKIRSTKLEDSAMYFCASSERAGTYTGELFFGEGSRLTVL.

In DNA, the CDR3 is TGTGCCAGCAGCCCGACTAGCGGGAGCACAGATACGCAGTATTTT. Translating gives CASSPTSGSTDTQYF. This chain links TRBV12-3 or TRBV12-4 with TRBJ2-3; 10 bases are shared with TRBD2. The CDR3 is 15 amino acids. With 6 bases clipped from V and 0 bases from J, the junction kept 3 bases outside the gene matches.

This clonotype showed up just a few times. V usage is TRBV14 and J usage is TRBJ2-4; 8 bases fit TRBD1. From germline, CDR1 is SGHDN and CDR2 FVKESK. The CDR3 spans 16 residues. V was pared by 0 bases and J by 8 bases, with 9 bases of the junction left unmatched. The CDR3 is CASSQEDQGAQDIQYF. The DNA of the CDR3 is TGTGCCAGCAGCCAAGAAGACCAGGGGGCGCAAGACATTCAGTACTTC. The full variable domain, with the rest looked up from reference TRBV14 and TRBJ2-4, is EAGVTQFPSHSVIEKGQTVTLRCDPISGHDNLYWYRRVMGKEIKFLLHFVKESKQDESGMPNNRFLAERTGGTYSTLKVQPAELEDSGVYFCASSQEDQGAQDIQYFGAGTRLSVL.

This clonotype was recorded only once. A much larger clone lies one base from this, so it may be a read error. The rearrangement links TRBV27 to TRBJ2-7, with 9 bases aligning to TRBD1. The CDR3 runs to 14 residues. Germline CDR1 is MNHEY and CDR2 is SMNVEV (reference sequence). The CDR3 reads CASSLSGQGYEQHF. As DNA, the CDR3 is TGTGCCAGCAGTTTATCGGGACAGGGCTACGAGCAGCACTTC.